This TCR beta chain comes out of a study of OX40 agonist ivuxolimab in advanced cancers. Germline V gene data show CDR1 as SGDLS and CDR2 as YYNGEE. The CDR3 runs 15 residues. V was clipped by 0 bases and J by 0 bases, with 7 bases between them. This clone was seen more than once but under ten times. This table comes from immunoSEQ multiplex PCR, and its TCRdb copy is limited to in-frame clones, with some not included. This sample carries under 85,000 clones, about 80% of them seen once, and the ten largest clones take about 2.4%. This receptor was obtained from an adult with an advanced solid tumor such as melanoma, head and neck, liver or kidney cancer. Sequenced here: CD4+ or CD8+ T cells sorted from blood, sampled in a trial of the OX40 agonist ivuxolimab. The chain uses TRBV9 and TRBJ1-3; weak D call: TRBD1 (6 bases). CDR3 bases: TGTGCCAGCAGCGTAGAGGGGGTCTCTGGAAACACCATATATTTT. This translates into CASSVEGVSGNTIYF.